The rows below give T cell receptor beta chains drawn from one sample of a study of blood T cell repertoires in COVID-19. Assay used: immunoSEQ multiplex PCR; TCRdb lists only in-frame clones, some missing. The sample lists fewer than 80,000 clones; around 91% were seen once. Sequencing was carried out using peripheral blood. The receptors come from a man aged 45-60 years with acute or convalescent COVID-19. Each CDR3 is given with its conserved first and last residue. A D gene is named only where the DNA matches it firmly. Part of the rows lack a size; the others show once, few, many or a class for expanded clones.

abundance: .
j_gene: TRBJ2-7
d_gene: .
v_gene: TRBV25-1
CDR3nt: TGTGCCACCACGGGGGTAGCCTCCTACGAGCAGTACTTC
CDR3aa: CATTGVASYEQYF

abundance: once
j_gene: TRBJ2-7
d_gene: TRBD2
v_gene: TRBV3-1/TRBV3-2
CDR3nt: TGTGCCAGCAGCCATCCGGGACTAGCCTACGAGCAGTACTTC
CDR3aa: CASSHPGLAYEQYF

abundance: .
j_gene: TRBJ2-5
d_gene: TRBD2
v_gene: TRBV5-1
CDR3nt: TGCGCCAGCAGCCGAACGGTAGCGGGAGGGGGAGAGACCCAGTACTTC
CDR3aa: CASSRTVAGGGETQYF

abundance: .
j_gene: TRBJ1-2
d_gene: .
v_gene: TRBV5-1
CDR3nt: TGCGCCAGCAGCTTCGGGACAAAAGAAGGCTACACCTTC
CDR3aa: CASSFGTKEGYTF

abundance: .
j_gene: TRBJ1-2
d_gene: .
v_gene: TRBV7-8
CDR3nt: TGTGCCAGCAGTCCGGGGGGTATTGATGGCTACACCTTC
CDR3aa: CASSPGGIDGYTF

abundance: .
j_gene: TRBJ1-2
d_gene: .
v_gene: TRBV4-3
CDR3nt: TGCGCCAGCAGCCTATCCCAGGGTGATGGCTACACCTTC
CDR3aa: CASSLSQGDGYTF

abundance: .
j_gene: TRBJ2-1
d_gene: .
v_gene: TRBV5-6
CDR3nt: TGTGCCAGCAGCCCGGGGGTCAATGAGCAGTTCTTC
CDR3aa: CASSPGVNEQFF

abundance: .
j_gene: TRBJ2-2
d_gene: TRBD2
v_gene: TRBV29-1
CDR3nt: TGCAGCGTTGACTCGACCGGGACTAGCGGGAGGCGGAACACCGGGGAGCTGTTTTTT
CDR3aa: CSVDSTGTSGRRNTGELFF

abundance: .
j_gene: TRBJ1-2
d_gene: TRBD1
v_gene: TRBV2
CDR3nt: TGTGCCAGCAGTGAGGACAGGGAGCATGGCTACACCTTC
CDR3aa: CASSEDREHGYTF

abundance: .
j_gene: TRBJ1-2
d_gene: .
v_gene: TRBV15
CDR3nt: TGTGCCACCAGCAGAGGACATTCTCCAGGAACTAACTATGGCTACACCTTC
CDR3aa: CATSRGHSPGTNYGYTF

abundance: .
j_gene: TRBJ2-7
d_gene: TRBD1
v_gene: TRBV9
CDR3nt: TGTGCCAGCAGCGTAAGGGATGACAGGGGCTACGAGCAGTACTTC
CDR3aa: CASSVRDDRGYEQYF

abundance: .
j_gene: TRBJ1-2
d_gene: .
v_gene: TRBV19
CDR3nt: TGTGCCAGTAGTCCAGACAGAACCTATGGCTACACCTTC
CDR3aa: CASSPDRTYGYTF

abundance: .
j_gene: TRBJ1-2
d_gene: .
v_gene: TRBV27
CDR3nt: TGTGCCAGCAGTCAAAACCCGGGACAAGATGGCTACACCTTC
CDR3aa: CASSQNPGQDGYTF

abundance: .
j_gene: TRBJ2-7
d_gene: .
v_gene: TRBV12-5
CDR3nt: TGTGCTAGTGGTTACAGGGCCGAGCAGTACTTC
CDR3aa: CASGYRAEQYF

abundance: .
j_gene: TRBJ2-1
d_gene: .
v_gene: TRBV7-9
CDR3nt: TGTGCCAGCAGCTTAGGCCAGGGCTACAATGAGCAGTTCTTC
CDR3aa: CASSLGQGYNEQFF

abundance: .
j_gene: TRBJ2-3
d_gene: .
v_gene: TRBV11-2
CDR3nt: TGTGCCAGCAGCTTAGAAGGGACTTCTAGCACAGATACGCAGTATTTT
CDR3aa: CASSLEGTSSTDTQYF

abundance: .
j_gene: TRBJ1-3
d_gene: .
v_gene: TRBV9
CDR3nt: TGTGCCAGCAGCGGACCTTACGGGGGGAGAAACACCATATATTTT
CDR3aa: CASSGPYGGRNTIYF

abundance: .
j_gene: TRBJ2-1
d_gene: TRBD2
v_gene: TRBV7-8
CDR3nt: TGTGCCAGCAGCTTAGGACTAGCGGGAGGGCCTAATGAGCAGTTCTTC
CDR3aa: CASSLGLAGGPNEQFF

abundance: .
j_gene: TRBJ2-3
d_gene: TRBD2
v_gene: TRBV24-1
CDR3nt: TGTGCCACCAGTGATCCAGGACTAGCGGGAGCAGATACGCAGTATTTT
CDR3aa: CATSDPGLAGADTQYF

abundance: once
j_gene: TRBJ2-7
d_gene: TRBD2
v_gene: TRBV18
CDR3nt: TGTGCCAGCTCACCTGGCGGGAGCTCCTACGAGCAGTACTTC
CDR3aa: CASSPGGSSYEQYF

abundance: .
j_gene: TRBJ1-1
d_gene: .
v_gene: TRBV11-2
CDR3nt: TGTGCCAGCAGACAACTAGGGGGCACTGAAGCTTTCTTT
CDR3aa: CASRQLGGTEAFF

abundance: .
j_gene: TRBJ1-1
d_gene: .
v_gene: TRBV29-1
CDR3nt: TGCAGCGTTGTTCCCGACATACAGGGTGAAGCTTTCTTT
CDR3aa: CSVVPDIQGEAFF

abundance: .
j_gene: TRBJ2-7
d_gene: TRBD2
v_gene: TRBV27
CDR3nt: TGTGCCAGCAGTCCCCGGGGTAGCGGGAGGCTCGAGCAGTACTTC
CDR3aa: CASSPRGSGRLEQYF

abundance: once
j_gene: TRBJ2-3
d_gene: TRBD2
v_gene: TRBV24-1
CDR3nt: TGTGCCACCAGTGATCCACTAGCGGGAGACCTTTACAGCACAGATACGCAGTATTTT
CDR3aa: CATSDPLAGDLYSTDTQYF

abundance: .
j_gene: TRBJ2-2
d_gene: TRBD2
v_gene: TRBV25-1
CDR3nt: TGTGCCAGCAGCCGAGCGGGGGCGAACACCGGGGAGCTGTTTTTT
CDR3aa: CASSRAGANTGELFF

abundance: .
j_gene: TRBJ2-1
d_gene: .
v_gene: TRBV5-8
CDR3nt: TGTGCCAGCAGCTTGTTTTTCGGGACTCAAGACTCCTACAATGAGCAGTTCTTC
CDR3aa: CASSLFFGTQDSYNEQFF

abundance: few
j_gene: TRBJ2-1
d_gene: TRBD2
v_gene: TRBV6-4
CDR3nt: TGTGCCAGCAGTGACACTAGCGGCTCCTACAATGAGCAGTTCTTC
CDR3aa: CASSDTSGSYNEQFF

abundance: .
j_gene: TRBJ2-7
d_gene: TRBD1
v_gene: TRBV19
CDR3nt: TGTGCCAGTAGCCCGGGACAGGGAATACAGCAGTACTTC
CDR3aa: CASSPGQGIQQYF

abundance: .
j_gene: TRBJ2-3
d_gene: TRBD1
v_gene: TRBV5-4
CDR3nt: TGTGCCAGCAGCCAACGGGACAGGAGTCACACAGATACGCAGTATTTT
CDR3aa: CASSQRDRSHTDTQYF

abundance: .
j_gene: TRBJ2-3
d_gene: TRBD1
v_gene: TRBV5-6
CDR3nt: TGTGCCAGCAGCTTGAGGGGGCCTAGCACAGATACGCAGTATTTT
CDR3aa: CASSLRGPSTDTQYF

abundance: .
j_gene: TRBJ1-2
d_gene: TRBD1
v_gene: TRBV27
CDR3nt: TGTGCCAGCAGCCCGATAACCGGGACAGTTGAATATGGCTACACCTTC
CDR3aa: CASSPITGTVEYGYTF

abundance: few
j_gene: TRBJ2-1
d_gene: TRBD2
v_gene: TRBV7-8
CDR3nt: TGTGCCAGCAGCGCGAGGCGGGCGGGGGTGGTCGTGGGGAATGAGCAGTTCTTC
CDR3aa: CASSARRAGVVVGNEQFF

abundance: .
j_gene: TRBJ1-5
d_gene: TRBD1
v_gene: TRBV19
CDR3nt: TGTGCCAGTAAAAACAGGGGGGAACATCAGCCCCAGCATTTT
CDR3aa: CASKNRGEHQPQHF

abundance: .
j_gene: TRBJ2-7
d_gene: TRBD1
v_gene: TRBV19
CDR3nt: TGTGCCAGTAGTGGAGACAGGGACTACGAGCAGTACTTC
CDR3aa: CASSGDRDYEQYF

abundance: .
j_gene: TRBJ2-7
d_gene: .
v_gene: TRBV7-2
CDR3nt: TGTGCCAGCAGCCCGAGGACAGCCAATTCCTACGAGCAGTACTTC
CDR3aa: CASSPRTANSYEQYF

abundance: .
j_gene: TRBJ1-6
d_gene: TRBD1
v_gene: TRBV5-4
CDR3nt: TGTGCCAGCAGCTTGGAGGGGACAGCAAATTCACCCCTCCACTTT
CDR3aa: CASSLEGTANSPLHF

abundance: .
j_gene: TRBJ1-6
d_gene: .
v_gene: TRBV21-1
CDR3nt: TGTGCCAGCAGCAAAGTAACAGGGCATGGATCACCCCTCCACTTT
CDR3aa: CASSKVTGHGSPLHF

abundance: .
j_gene: TRBJ2-7
d_gene: .
v_gene: TRBV19
CDR3nt: TGTGCCAGTAGGGAGAGTTTGATTCCCTACGAGCAGTACTTC
CDR3aa: CASRESLIPYEQYF

abundance: once
j_gene: TRBJ2-1
d_gene: .
v_gene: TRBV11-3
CDR3nt: TGTGCCAGCAGCTTGTTGGGACTGTACTCCTACAATGAGCAGTTCTTC
CDR3aa: CASSLLGLYSYNEQFF

abundance: .
j_gene: TRBJ2-7
d_gene: .
v_gene: TRBV11-3
CDR3nt: TGTGCCAGCAGCTTCTACCAGGGGGAGGCGTACGAGCAGTACTTC
CDR3aa: CASSFYQGEAYEQYF

abundance: .
j_gene: TRBJ2-3
d_gene: TRBD2
v_gene: TRBV30
CDR3nt: TGTGCCTGGAGCTGGGGGCGTACTAGCGGGAGGACAGATACGCAGTATTTT
CDR3aa: CAWSWGRTSGRTDTQYF

abundance: .
j_gene: TRBJ2-1
d_gene: TRBD2
v_gene: TRBV5-5
CDR3nt: TGTGCCAGCAGCCCTCAGACTAGCGGGATTTCTGAGCAGTTCTTC
CDR3aa: CASSPQTSGISEQFF

abundance: .
j_gene: TRBJ2-3
d_gene: .
v_gene: TRBV7-2
CDR3nt: TGTGCCAGCAGCTTACTCGGAGATACGCAGTATTTT
CDR3aa: CASSLLGDTQYF

abundance: .
j_gene: TRBJ2-7
d_gene: TRBD1
v_gene: TRBV13
CDR3nt: TGTGCCAGCAGCTCCCCGGGACAGGGTTTTTACGAGCAGTACTTC
CDR3aa: CASSSPGQGFYEQYF

abundance: .
j_gene: TRBJ2-2
d_gene: TRBD1
v_gene: TRBV19
CDR3nt: TGTGCCAGTAGTTTGACAGGGGGGACCGGGGAGCTGTTTTTT
CDR3aa: CASSLTGGTGELFF

abundance: .
j_gene: TRBJ2-1
d_gene: .
v_gene: TRBV6-4
CDR3nt: TGTGCCAGCAGCGGGACATCCAAGGATGAGCAGTTCTTC
CDR3aa: CASSGTSKDEQFF

abundance: .
j_gene: TRBJ2-3
d_gene: .
v_gene: TRBV7-2
CDR3nt: TGTGCCAGCAGCTTAGGACTATTCACAGATACGCAGTATTTT
CDR3aa: CASSLGLFTDTQYF

abundance: .
j_gene: TRBJ2-7
d_gene: TRBD2
v_gene: TRBV11-3
CDR3nt: TGTGCCAGCAGCTTAGAATCATCGGGCCCTAGCGGATCATTCTACGAGCAGTACTTC
CDR3aa: CASSLESSGPSGSFYEQYF

abundance: .
j_gene: TRBJ1-5
d_gene: .
v_gene: TRBV19
CDR3nt: TGTGCCAGTAGTCGTAAGGGGCAGGGCAATCAGCCCCAGCATTTT
CDR3aa: CASSRKGQGNQPQHF